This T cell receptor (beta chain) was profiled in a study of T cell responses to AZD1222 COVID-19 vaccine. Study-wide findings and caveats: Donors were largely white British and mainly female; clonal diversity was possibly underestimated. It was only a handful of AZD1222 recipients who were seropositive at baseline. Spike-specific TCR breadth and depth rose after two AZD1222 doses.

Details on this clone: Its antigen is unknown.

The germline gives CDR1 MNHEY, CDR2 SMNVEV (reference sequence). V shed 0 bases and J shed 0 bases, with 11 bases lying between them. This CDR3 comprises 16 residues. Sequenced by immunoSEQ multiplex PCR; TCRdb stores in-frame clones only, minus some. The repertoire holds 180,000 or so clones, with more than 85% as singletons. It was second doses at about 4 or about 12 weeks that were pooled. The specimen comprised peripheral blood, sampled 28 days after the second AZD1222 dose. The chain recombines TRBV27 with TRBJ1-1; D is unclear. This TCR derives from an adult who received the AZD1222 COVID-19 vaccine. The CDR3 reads CASSLSQTIMNTEAFF. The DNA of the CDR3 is TGTGCCAGCAGTTTATCCCAGACTATCATGAACACTGAAGCTTTCTTT.